A selection of T cell receptor beta chains follows, all from one sample in a study of blood T cell repertoires in COVID-19. Profiling relied on immunoSEQ multiplex PCR, and the TCRdb table lists in-frame clones only, not all of them. Of about 130,000 clones in the sample, approximately 87% were seen once. The material sequenced was peripheral blood. Source of these receptors: a woman aged 55-70 years with acute or convalescent COVID-19. The CDR3 runs from the conserved cysteine through the conserved F or W. The order of the fields is D gene, clone size, V gene, J gene, CDR3 protein, CDR3 DNA. D genes are given only for firm matches. Clone size is not always given. Where it is, it says once, few, many or a class for expanded clones.

d_gene: -
abundance: -
v_gene: TRBV3-1/TRBV3-2
j_gene: TRBJ1-4
CDR3aa: CASSQRGGGTNEKLFF
CDR3nt: TGTGCCAGCAGCCAAAGGGGAGGGGGGACTAATGAAAAACTGTTTTTT

d_gene: TRBD1
abundance: -
v_gene: TRBV19
j_gene: TRBJ1-1
CDR3aa: CASSQGAANTEAFF
CDR3nt: TGTGCCAGTAGTCAGGGGGCCGCGAACACTGAAGCTTTCTTT

d_gene: -
abundance: -
v_gene: TRBV28
j_gene: TRBJ1-5
CDR3aa: CASNLQGPGSQPQHF
CDR3nt: TGTGCCAGCAATCTACAGGGACCGGGAAGCCAGCCCCAGCATTTT

d_gene: -
abundance: -
v_gene: TRBV11-2
j_gene: TRBJ2-1
CDR3aa: CASSLPGSSYNEQFF
CDR3nt: TGTGCCAGCAGCTTACCGGGATCGTCCTACAATGAGCAGTTCTTC

d_gene: -
abundance: -
v_gene: TRBV30
j_gene: TRBJ1-1
CDR3aa: CAWHYGGTEAFF
CDR3nt: TGTGCCTGGCATTACGGGGGCACTGAAGCTTTCTTT

d_gene: TRBD2
abundance: few
v_gene: TRBV11-3
j_gene: TRBJ2-1
CDR3aa: CASSLAGGYNEQFF
CDR3nt: TGTGCCAGCAGCTTAGCGGGAGGTTACAATGAGCAGTTCTTC

d_gene: -
abundance: -
v_gene: TRBV30
j_gene: TRBJ1-6
CDR3aa: CAWSSDGREYSPLHF
CDR3nt: TGTGCCTGGAGTTCAGATGGACGGGAGTATTCACCCCTCCACTTT

d_gene: -
abundance: -
v_gene: TRBV6-6
j_gene: TRBJ1-4
CDR3aa: CASSLAAVRTNEKLFF
CDR3nt: TGTGCCAGCAGCCTAGCCGCAGTGAGAACTAATGAAAAACTGTTTTTT

d_gene: -
abundance: -
v_gene: TRBV6-1
j_gene: TRBJ1-5
CDR3aa: CASSEGTDQPQHF
CDR3nt: TGTGCCAGCAGTGAGGGCACGGATCAGCCCCAGCATTTT

d_gene: TRBD1
abundance: -
v_gene: TRBV13
j_gene: TRBJ1-1
CDR3aa: CASSRSRTGNTEAFF
CDR3nt: TGTGCCAGCAGCCGCTCACGGACAGGGAACACTGAAGCTTTCTTT

d_gene: -
abundance: -
v_gene: TRBV5-8
j_gene: TRBJ1-1
CDR3aa: CASRAFEAFF
CDR3nt: TGTGCCAGCAGGGCTTTCGAAGCTTTCTTT

d_gene: -
abundance: -
v_gene: TRBV6-7
j_gene: TRBJ2-7
CDR3aa: CASSRRTTANYEQYF
CDR3nt: TGTGCCAGCAGCCGCCGGACTACCGCTAACTACGAGCAGTACTTC

d_gene: -
abundance: few
v_gene: TRBV27
j_gene: TRBJ1-5
CDR3aa: CASSQEDNQPQHF
CDR3nt: TGTGCCAGCAGTCAGGAGGATAATCAGCCCCAGCATTTT

d_gene: -
abundance: -
v_gene: TRBV12-3/TRBV12-4
j_gene: TRBJ1-5
CDR3aa: CASSLGGQPQHF
CDR3nt: TGTGCCAGCAGTTTAGGGGGCCAGCCCCAGCATTTT

d_gene: -
abundance: -
v_gene: TRBV18
j_gene: TRBJ1-2
CDR3aa: CASSPTSSRLRGYGYTF
CDR3nt: TGTGCCAGCTCACCAACCTCCTCTCGACTTCGGGGTTATGGCTACACCTTC

d_gene: -
abundance: -
v_gene: TRBV28
j_gene: TRBJ1-5
CDR3aa: CASREGTGSQPQHF
CDR3nt: TGTGCCAGCAGAGAAGGTACAGGGAGTCAGCCCCAGCATTTT

d_gene: TRBD2
abundance: -
v_gene: TRBV5-1
j_gene: TRBJ2-1
CDR3aa: CASSLNGLAIDEQFF
CDR3nt: TGCGCCAGCAGCTTGAATGGACTAGCTATCGATGAGCAGTTCTTC

d_gene: -
abundance: once
v_gene: TRBV3-1/TRBV3-2
j_gene: TRBJ1-4
CDR3aa: CASSQGQGKEKLFF
CDR3nt: TGTGCCAGCAGCCAAGGGCAGGGGAAGGAAAAACTGTTTTTT

d_gene: -
abundance: -
v_gene: TRBV28
j_gene: TRBJ1-2
CDR3aa: CASSFPSTGSGGYTF
CDR3nt: TGTGCCAGCAGTTTCCCCTCCACAGGGTCAGGAGGCTACACCTTC

d_gene: TRBD2
abundance: -
v_gene: TRBV7-9
j_gene: TRBJ2-5
CDR3aa: CASSLVRTSGRGRETQYF
CDR3nt: TGTGCCAGCAGCTTAGTGCGGACTAGCGGGCGCGGTAGGGAGACCCAGTACTTC

d_gene: TRBD1
abundance: -
v_gene: TRBV6-5
j_gene: TRBJ1-4
CDR3aa: CASTGTGGEKLFF
CDR3nt: TGTGCCAGCACCGGGACAGGGGGTGAAAAACTGTTTTTT

d_gene: -
abundance: -
v_gene: TRBV19
j_gene: TRBJ2-7
CDR3aa: CASSMSTLPSGSYEQYF
CDR3nt: TGTGCCAGTAGTATGTCAACGCTACCCTCCGGCTCCTACGAGCAGTACTTC

d_gene: -
abundance: -
v_gene: TRBV5-6
j_gene: TRBJ1-1
CDR3aa: CASSWYSNTEAFF
CDR3nt: TGTGCCAGCAGCTGGTACTCGAACACTGAAGCTTTCTTT

d_gene: -
abundance: -
v_gene: TRBV5-1
j_gene: TRBJ1-4
CDR3aa: CASSTTGSPGEKLFF
CDR3nt: TGCGCCAGCAGCACTACAGGGTCGCCTGGTGAAAAACTGTTTTTT

d_gene: -
abundance: -
v_gene: TRBV9
j_gene: TRBJ1-2
CDR3aa: CASSVMSQGMSYGYTF
CDR3nt: TGTGCCAGCAGCGTAATGTCCCAGGGGATGTCCTATGGCTACACCTTC

d_gene: -
abundance: -
v_gene: TRBV6-1
j_gene: TRBJ1-2
CDR3aa: CASSDVRANYGYTF
CDR3nt: TGTGCCAGCAGTGACGTCAGGGCTAACTATGGCTACACCTTC

d_gene: TRBD2
abundance: -
v_gene: TRBV3-1/TRBV3-2
j_gene: TRBJ2-5
CDR3aa: CASMGLAGGRETQYF
CDR3nt: TGTGCCAGCATGGGACTAGCGGGAGGGAGAGAGACCCAGTACTTC

d_gene: -
abundance: -
v_gene: TRBV28
j_gene: TRBJ1-2
CDR3aa: CASSFVGSSVLGSYGYTF
CDR3nt: TGTGCCAGCAGTTTTGTAGGGAGCTCGGTTCTTGGGAGCTATGGCTACACCTTC

d_gene: TRBD1
abundance: once
v_gene: TRBV10-1
j_gene: TRBJ2-4
CDR3aa: CAKSPTGVFRYF
CDR3nt: TGCGCCAAATCTCCAACAGGGGTCTTTAGGTACTTC

d_gene: -
abundance: -
v_gene: TRBV20-1
j_gene: TRBJ1-1
CDR3aa: CSARFVSEAFF
CDR3nt: TGCAGTGCTAGATTTGTCTCCGAAGCTTTCTTT

d_gene: -
abundance: few
v_gene: TRBV9
j_gene: TRBJ1-5
CDR3aa: CASSVRENQPQHF
CDR3nt: TGTGCCAGCAGCGTCAGGGAAAATCAGCCCCAGCATTTT

d_gene: TRBD1
abundance: few
v_gene: TRBV6-5
j_gene: TRBJ1-2
CDR3aa: CASSPGGQNYGYTF
CDR3nt: TGTGCCAGCAGTCCCGGGGGACAGAACTATGGCTACACCTTC

d_gene: TRBD2
abundance: -
v_gene: TRBV28
j_gene: TRBJ2-3
CDR3aa: CASSFGGGPSRVGDTQYF
CDR3nt: TGTGCCAGCAGTTTCGGGGGAGGGCCCTCCCGGGTAGGAGATACGCAGTATTTT

d_gene: TRBD1
abundance: -
v_gene: TRBV30
j_gene: TRBJ2-1
CDR3aa: CAWRRQGSYNEQFF
CDR3nt: TGTGCCTGGAGACGACAGGGTTCGTACAATGAGCAGTTCTTC

d_gene: TRBD2
abundance: -
v_gene: TRBV7-7
j_gene: TRBJ2-1
CDR3aa: CASSASGSGYNEQFF
CDR3nt: TGTGCTAGCAGCGCTAGCGGGAGTGGCTACAATGAGCAGTTCTTC

d_gene: -
abundance: -
v_gene: TRBV2
j_gene: TRBJ2-3
CDR3aa: CASSEVRGDRDTQYF
CDR3nt: TGTGCCAGCAGTGAAGTTCGGGGAGATAGAGATACGCAGTATTTT

d_gene: TRBD2
abundance: -
v_gene: TRBV5-1
j_gene: TRBJ2-1
CDR3aa: CASSSGGIDEQFF
CDR3nt: TGCGCCAGCAGTTCGGGGGGTATCGATGAGCAGTTCTTC

d_gene: -
abundance: -
v_gene: TRBV7-2
j_gene: TRBJ1-1
CDR3aa: CASSLGHLLGGLTEAFF
CDR3nt: TGTGCCAGCAGCTTAGGCCACCTATTAGGGGGTTTGACTGAAGCTTTCTTT

d_gene: -
abundance: -
v_gene: TRBV29-1
j_gene: TRBJ2-5
CDR3aa: CSGTGSGGETQYF
CDR3nt: TGCAGCGGGACGGGGAGTGGCGGGGAGACCCAGTACTTC

d_gene: -
abundance: -
v_gene: TRBV3-1/TRBV3-2
j_gene: TRBJ1-2
CDR3aa: CASSPFGLPDYGYTF
CDR3nt: TGTGCCAGCAGCCCCTTTGGACTGCCAGACTATGGCTACACCTTC

d_gene: -
abundance: -
v_gene: TRBV19
j_gene: TRBJ1-1
CDR3aa: CASLHPSGGGEAFF
CDR3nt: TGTGCCAGCCTCCATCCCTCGGGGGGAGGTGAAGCTTTCTTT

d_gene: TRBD1
abundance: -
v_gene: TRBV11-3
j_gene: TRBJ1-6
CDR3aa: CASSPGQGDSPLHF
CDR3nt: TGTGCCAGCAGCCCGGGACAGGGCGATTCACCCCTCCACTTT

d_gene: -
abundance: -
v_gene: TRBV24-1
j_gene: TRBJ2-2
CDR3aa: CATSDPATGFTGELFF
CDR3nt: TGTGCCACCAGTGACCCCGCGACAGGTTTCACCGGGGAGCTGTTTTTT

d_gene: -
abundance: once
v_gene: TRBV5-4
j_gene: TRBJ1-1
CDR3aa: CASSSDRLNTEAFF
CDR3nt: TGTGCCAGCAGCTCGGACAGACTGAACACTGAAGCTTTCTTT

d_gene: -
abundance: -
v_gene: TRBV7-9
j_gene: TRBJ2-1
CDR3aa: CASSLLLDNEQFF
CDR3nt: TGTGCCAGCAGCCTGCTATTGGACAATGAGCAGTTCTTC

d_gene: TRBD2
abundance: once
v_gene: TRBV6-2/TRBV6-3
j_gene: TRBJ2-5
CDR3aa: CASSYVSGGRARETQYF
CDR3nt: TGTGCCAGCAGTTACGTTAGTGGCGGGAGGGCGCGAGAGACCCAGTACTTC

d_gene: -
abundance: -
v_gene: TRBV18
j_gene: TRBJ2-2
CDR3aa: CASSPYNTGELFF
CDR3nt: TGTGCCAGCTCACCCTACAACACCGGGGAGCTGTTTTTT

d_gene: TRBD1
abundance: -
v_gene: TRBV9
j_gene: TRBJ2-4
CDR3aa: CASSERDRGRDIQYF
CDR3nt: TGTGCCAGCAGCGAGAGAGACAGGGGTAGGGACATTCAGTACTTC

d_gene: TRBD1
abundance: -
v_gene: TRBV18
j_gene: TRBJ1-2
CDR3aa: CASSPKGAQGGYTF
CDR3nt: TGTGCCAGCTCACCCAAGGGGGCGCAGGGTGGCTACACCTTC

d_gene: -
abundance: -
v_gene: TRBV29-1
j_gene: TRBJ2-7
CDR3aa: CSGSTGPAYEQYF
CDR3nt: TGCAGCGGATCGACAGGCCCTGCCTACGAGCAGTACTTC

d_gene: TRBD2
abundance: -
v_gene: TRBV7-9
j_gene: TRBJ2-5
CDR3aa: CASSLTSGTGGETQYF
CDR3nt: TGTGCCAGCAGCTTAACTAGCGGGACCGGGGGAGAGACCCAGTACTTC

d_gene: -
abundance: -
v_gene: TRBV6-5
j_gene: TRBJ2-3
CDR3aa: CASSPPGSGNTQYF
CDR3nt: TGTGCCAGCAGCCCCCCGGGTAGCGGAAATACGCAGTATTTT

d_gene: TRBD2
abundance: -
v_gene: TRBV28
j_gene: TRBJ2-3
CDR3aa: CASRRWSGRASDTQYF
CDR3nt: TGTGCCAGCAGAAGGTGGAGCGGGAGGGCCTCGGATACGCAGTATTTT